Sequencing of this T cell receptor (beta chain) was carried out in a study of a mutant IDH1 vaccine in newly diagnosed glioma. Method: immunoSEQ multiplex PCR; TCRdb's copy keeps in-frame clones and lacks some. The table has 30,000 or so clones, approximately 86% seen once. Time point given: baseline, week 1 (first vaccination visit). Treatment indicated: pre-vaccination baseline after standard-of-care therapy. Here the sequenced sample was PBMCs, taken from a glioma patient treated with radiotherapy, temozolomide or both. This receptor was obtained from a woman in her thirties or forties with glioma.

This CDR3 reads CASSLGGGSGTDTQYF. The DNA for the CDR3 is TGTGCCAGCAGCTTAGGTGGTGGGAGTGGTACAGATACGCAGTATTTT. The V gene is TRBV7-3, the J gene TRBJ2-3, with a possible D match to TRBD2 (5 bases). Germline loops: CDR1 SGHTA, CDR2 FQGTGA. The CDR3 covers 16 residues. Trimming stripped 2 bases from V and 3 bases from J, with 15 bases between. The full variable domain, in which reference TRBV7-3 and TRBJ2-3 provide the parts outside the CDR3, is GAGVSQTPSNKVTEKGKYVELRCDPISGHTALYWYRQSLGQGPEFLIYFQGTGAADDSGLPNDRFFAVRPEGSVSTLKIQRTERGDSAVYLCASSLGGGSGTDTQYFGPGTRLTVL.